These 12 T cell receptor beta chains were sequenced from one sample in a study of cytomegalovirus exposure and HLA in healthy donors. The repertoire was sequenced with immunoSEQ multiplex PCR; TCRdb's copy has only in-frame clones and lacks some. This repertoire shows under 250,000 clones, roughly 85% found once; its top ten account for roughly 5.7%. Input material: PBMCs. Every receptor here comes from a woman younger than 35 in good health and CMV-seronegative.

The CDR3 DNA reads TGTGCCAGCAGCCATGCAGGGGGCGACTATGGCTACACCTTC. It yields the protein CASSHAGGDYGYTF. The rearrangement joins TRBV7-9 to TRBJ1-2; 8 positions agree with TRBD1. Germline trimming cut 5 bases from V and 3 bases from J; bases unmatched to any gene: 5. CDR1 SEHNR and CDR2 FQNEAQ come from the germline V gene (reference sequence). CDR3 size: 14 residues.

This clone was found once. This chain links TRBV27 with TRBJ2-3; D remains ambiguous. Germline V lookup: CDR1 MNHEY, CDR2 SMNVEV (reference sequence). The CDR3 length is 13 residues. Deletions cut 5 bases from V and 6 bases from J, with 12 bases between. CDR3 nucleotides: TGTGCCAGCAGTCCCACCTTCGGGGATACGCAGTATTTT. It specifies CASSPTFGDTQYF.

This clone has a single count. This chain joins TRBV27 and TRBJ1-2; 9 nucleotides agree with TRBD1. J lost 5 bases, V lost 5 bases, and 9 bases had no gene match. The CDR3 length is 15 residues. Per the germline V gene, CDR1 is MNHEY and CDR2 is SMNVEV (reference sequence). CDR3 sequence (DNA): TGTGCCAGCAGTCCGGGACAGGGACTGATTTATGGCTACACCTTC. This codes for CASSPGQGLIYGYTF.

The V and J genes are TRBV6-6 and TRBJ1-5, with D hard to call. CDR1 is MNHNY, CDR2 SVGAGI, per germline (reference sequence). The CDR3 covers 14 residues. The V end lost 6 bases, the J end lost 6 bases, and 15 bases lay between the germline ends. CDR3 nucleotides: TGTGCCAGCAGCCCTGGACGGTTCCCTCAGCCCCAGCATTTT. Protein: CASSPGRFPQPQHF.

This chain uses TRBV7-9 with TRBJ1-5; 10 nucleotides align to TRBD1. V shed 5 bases, J shed 7 bases, and the junction held 11 bases outside the gene matches. Germline V gene data show CDR1 as SEHNR and CDR2 as FQNEAQ (reference sequence). This CDR3 contains 16 residues. CDR3 bases: TGTGCCAGCAGCCCTAGTGGGGGACAGGGGAACCAGCCCCAGCATTTT. Residues: CASSPSGGQGNQPQHF.

This sequence joins TRBV14 and TRBJ2-1; weak D call: TRBD1 (6 bases). Germline loops: CDR1 SGHDN, CDR2 FVKESK. CDR3 length equals 15 residues. V shed 5 bases and J shed 2 bases, with 13 bases lying between them. The CDR3 loop reads CASSSQGITYNEQFF. The CDR3 DNA follows: TGTGCCAGCAGCTCACAGGGCATTACCTACAATGAGCAGTTCTTC.

The gene calls are TRBV5-4 and TRBJ2-7; tentatively, D is TRBD1 (7 bases). CDR1 SGHNT and CDR2 YYREEE come from the germline V gene (reference sequence). The CDR3 spans 14 residues. The ends were cut back, 4 bases at V and 4 bases at J, with 15 bases in the middle. The CDR3 DNA reads TGTGCCAGCAGCATCGCAGGGGGGATTTACGAGCAGTACTTC. Residues: CASSIAGGIYEQYF.

The chain carries TRBV9 and TRBJ2-2; D uncertain. Germline V CDR1 and CDR2: SGDLS, YYNGEE. V lost 0 bases and J 8 bases, leaving 8 bases between the germline ends. The CDR3 runs 13 residues. The DNA for the CDR3 is TGTGCCAGCAGCGTAGCCCTGCGGGGGGAGCTGTTTTTT. This encodes CASSVALRGELFF. The whole variable domain, filled in from reference TRBV9 and TRBJ2-2, reads DSGVTQTPKHLITATGQRVTLRCSPRSGDLSVYWYQQSLDQGLQFLIQYYNGEERAKGNILERFSAQQFPDLHSELNLSSLELGDSALYFCASSVALRGELFFGEGSRLTVL.

The V and J genes are TRBV2 and TRBJ2-7; D not resolved. V was pared by 1 base and J by 7 bases, with 11 bases between. This CDR3 is 13 amino acids long. In germline, CDR1 is SNHLY, CDR2 FYNNEI. This CDR3 is CASSEGARWEQYF. The CDR3 DNA reads TGTGCCAGCAGTGAAGGTGCCAGATGGGAGCAGTACTTC.

The V gene is TRBV27, the J gene TRBJ2-2, with 10 bases matching TRBD1. The CDR3 runs to 18 residues. Trimming at V came to 5 bases and at J to 4 bases, leaving 13 bases not matched to a gene. Germline V CDR1 and CDR2: MNHEY, SMNVEV (reference sequence). The CDR3 sequence: CASSVPGQGSGSTGELFF. CDR3 coding DNA: TGTGCCAGCAGTGTCCCGGGACAGGGGTCGGGGAGCACCGGGGAGCTGTTTTTT.

The chain is built from TRBV7-9 and TRBJ2-1; D is unresolved. The length of the CDR3 is 17 residues. Germline V gene lookup returns CDR1 SEHNR and CDR2 FQNEAQ (reference sequence). Trimming left V 1 base short and J 0 bases short, with 13 bases between. Written as DNA, the CDR3 is TGTGCCAGCAGCTTAGTCGGTACCAGTCTCTCCTACAATGAGCAGTTCTTC. This codes for CASSLVGTSLSYNEQFF.

The rearrangement links TRBV6-1 to TRBJ2-7; D not resolved. Trimming cost V 6 bases and J 2 bases, with 5 bases left between them. The CDR3 is made up of 11 amino acids. The germline gives CDR1 MNHNS, CDR2 SASEGT. The CDR3 nucleotides read TGTGCCAGCAGCCCCACCTACGAGCAGTACTTC. As protein: CASSPTYEQYF.